The 24 T cell receptor beta chains reported below all come from one sample, sequenced in a study of shared clonotypes between healthy human individuals. Here immunoSEQ multiplex PCR was the method, and the copy in TCRdb shows in-frame clones only, minus some. The data show around 1 million clones, approximately 80% seen once. Sequencing input: memory CD4+ T cells sorted from blood. Described subset: CD45RA-negative fraction. These receptors originate from a man between 18 and 35 years old in good health.

The rearrangement links TRBV5-4 to TRBJ1-3; tentatively, D is TRBD1 (6 bases). This CDR3 comprises 13 residues. CDR1 is SGHNT, CDR2 YYREEE, per germline (reference sequence). V was pared by 5 bases and J by 7 bases, with 13 bases between. The CDR3 sequence: CASSKDSRNTIYF. Written as DNA, the CDR3 is TGTGCCAGCAGTAAGGACAGCCGGAACACCATATATTTT.

The count of this clone is one. The chain combines TRBV12-5 with TRBJ2-7, with D uncertain. Germline V lookup: CDR1 LGHNT, CDR2 FRNRAP. The germline V and J ends were trimmed by 6 bases and 7 bases, with 19 bases remaining between them. CDR3 length: 14 residues. The CDR3 DNA reads TGTGCTAGTGGAGCGACACGTCCTACTCGAGAGCAGTACTTC. Translating gives CASGATRPTREQYF. Full variable domain (missing parts from reference TRBV12-5 and TRBJ2-7): DARVTQTPRHKVTEMGQEVTMRCQPILGHNTVFWYRQTMMQGLELLAYFRNRAPLDDSGMPKDRFSAEMPDATLATLKIQPSEPRDSAVYFCASGATRPTREQYFGPGTRLTVT.

The gene calls are TRBV9 and TRBJ2-7; a weak D match, TRBD2 (5 bases). The V gene lost 0 bases and the J gene lost 0 bases, with 10 bases spanning the gap. The germline CDR1 and CDR2 sequences are SGDLS and YYNGEE. The length of the CDR3 is 15 residues. CDR3 in amino acids: CASSVAAGLSYEQYF. The DNA of the CDR3 is TGTGCCAGCAGCGTAGCGGCAGGACTCTCCTACGAGCAGTACTTC.

This chain uses TRBV4-3 with TRBJ2-1, with 11 bases identical to TRBD2. Germline V gene sequence: CDR1 LGHNA, CDR2 YSLEER. With 0 bases clipped from V and 8 bases from J, the junction kept 6 bases outside the gene matches. The CDR3 contains 16 residues. CDR3 amino acids: CASSQETSGSTYEQFF. The CDR3 coding sequence is TGCGCCAGCAGCCAAGAAACTAGCGGGAGTACGTATGAGCAGTTCTTC.

The J gene is TRBJ2-5, the V gene TRBV5-1; TRBD2 agrees at 10 bases. The CDR3 covers 15 residues. Looked up from germline, CDR1 is SGHRS and CDR2 is YFSETQ. V trimming: 4 bases; J trimming: 5 bases; junction bases outside the gene matches: 8. Here the CDR3 DNA reads TGCGCCAGCAGCCTAGCGGGGGTGGTGGGTGAGACCCAGTACTTC. Amino acid sequence: CASSLAGVVGETQYF.

This clone came up a few times. The rearrangement links TRBV2 to TRBJ1-1; tentatively, D is TRBD1 (5 bases). CDR3 length: 13 amino acids. The V and J ends lost 3 bases and 6 bases respectively, with 11 bases between them. The germline gives CDR1 SNHLY, CDR2 FYNNEI. CDR3 DNA sequence: TGTGCCAGCAGTGAGTCAAGACAGTCTGAAGCTTTCTTT. Amino acids: CASSESRQSEAFF.

The table lists this clone with a count of one. The rearrangement joins TRBV10-3 to TRBJ1-4; no definite D call. CDR1 and CDR2 from the germline V gene are ENHRY and SYGVKD. The length of the CDR3 is 12 residues. V lost 0 bases and J 6 bases, leaving 2 bases between the germline ends. The CDR3 sequence: CAISESYEKLFF. The CDR3 DNA follows: TGTGCCATCAGTGAGTCGTATGAAAAACTGTTTTTT.

The rearrangement joins TRBV18 to TRBJ2-3, with D unresolved. The CDR3 loop spans 14 amino acids. CDR1 is KGHSH and CDR2 is LQKENI in the germline V gene. Trimming pared 3 bases from V and 0 bases from J, leaving 7 bases between. The CDR3, as DNA: TGTGCCAGCTCACCCTCGTTCAGCACAGATACGCAGTATTTT. As protein: CASSPSFSTDTQYF.

A remark on this clone: The likely explanation is a read error, given a far larger clone one base away. The sample has other DNA sequences that encode this CDR3 too. The chain joins TRBV6-5 to TRBJ1-1, with D hard to call. V was cut by 7 bases and J by 14 bases, with 8 bases left in between. This CDR3 is 8 amino acids long. Germline CDR1 MNHEY, CDR2 SVGAGI. CDR3 in amino acids: CASMRAFF. For the CDR3, the DNA is TGTGCCAGCATGCGTGCCTTCTTT.

About this clone: Its ends do not fully match the called genes, so a read error is possible. The gene calls are TRBV7-7 and TRBJ2-5; D is unclear. The CDR3 extends over 13 amino acids. Per germline, CDR1 SSHAT and CDR2 FNYEAQ (reference sequence). The CDR3 protein is CASSWTRQETQYF. In DNA, the CDR3 is TGTGCTAGCAGTTGGACGAGACAAGAGACCCAGTACTTC. The whole variable domain, filled in from reference TRBV7-7 and TRBJ2-5, reads GAGVSQSPRYKVTKRGQDVTLRCDPISSHATLYWYQQALGQGPEFLTYFNYEAQPDKSGLPSDRFSAERPEGSISTLTIQRTEQRDSAMYRCASSWTRQETQYFGPGTRLLVL.

The rearrangement joins TRBV9 to TRBJ2-1; 15 nucleotides align to TRBD2. Trimming cost V 3 bases and J 8 bases; bases outside gene matches: 9. CDR3 size: 17 residues. CDR1 is SGDLS and CDR2 is YYNGEE in the germline V gene. The CDR3, as DNA: TGTGCCAGCAGCGAAACCTGGACTAGCGGGAGGGCGTATGAGCAGTTCTTC. It codes for CASSETWTSGRAYEQFF.

With respect to this clone: This same CDR3 is encoded by further DNA sequences in the sample. This rearrangement joins TRBV18 to TRBJ1-1, with D unclear. The CDR3 is made up of 13 amino acids. Trimming removed 4 bases at V and 0 bases at J, with 6 bases between. Germline V lookup: CDR1 KGHSH, CDR2 LQKENI. CDR3 protein: CASSQDMNTEAFF. For the CDR3, the DNA is TGTGCCAGCTCACAGGATATGAACACTGAAGCTTTCTTT.

The chain uses TRBV6-1 and TRBJ1-2; D may be TRBD1 (6 bases). Germline CDR1 MNHNS, CDR2 SASEGT. This CDR3 comprises 13 residues. V shed 2 bases and J shed 7 bases, with 11 bases lying between them. CDR3 DNA sequence: TGTGCCAGCAGTGAAACAGGGTTGGGTGGCTACACCTTC. This gives the protein CASSETGLGGYTF.

This clone turned up a few times. The gene calls are TRBV30 and TRBJ1-5, with 7 bases identical to TRBD1. Looked up from germline, CDR1 is GTSNPN and CDR2 is SVGIG (reference sequence). Losses at the gene ends were 2 bases for V and 6 bases for J; bases not matched to a gene: 10. This CDR3 region has 15 residues. The CDR3 reads CAWSPQDRTSQPQHF. The CDR3 DNA sequence: TGTGCCTGGAGTCCCCAGGACAGGACCAGTCAGCCCCAGCATTTT.

This clone was counted only a few times. This sequence joins TRBV6-5 and TRBJ2-1, with D possibly TRBD1 on 8 matching bases. Germline CDR1 MNHEY, CDR2 SVGAGI. V was pared by 0 bases and J by 4 bases, with 13 bases between. This CDR3 has 16 residues. The CDR3 DNA sequence: TGTGCCAGCAGTTACTCGACAGGGGAGGGGTACAATGAGCAGTTCTTC. This encodes CASSYSTGEGYNEQFF.

This clone was observed once. The chain joins TRBV5-4 to TRBJ2-3; tentative D call: TRBD2 (5 bases). CDR1 SGHNT and CDR2 YYREEE come from the germline V gene (reference sequence). The CDR3 has 16 amino acids. V shed 0 bases and J shed 2 bases, with 13 bases lying between them. CDR3 amino acids: CASSLADYYNTDTQYF. The CDR3 DNA reads as TGTGCCAGCAGCTTGGCCGACTACTACAACACAGATACGCAGTATTTT.

The V call is TRBV11-2, the J call TRBJ2-7, with 10 bases lining up with TRBD1. The CDR3 consists of 14 residues. Germline V gene data show CDR1 as SGHAT and CDR2 as FQNNGV. With 5 bases clipped from V and 2 bases from J, the junction kept 3 bases outside the gene matches. This chain's CDR3 is CASSPGTGAYEQYF. The CDR3, as DNA: TGTGCCAGCAGCCCGGGGACAGGGGCCTACGAGCAGTACTTC. Filled out from reference TRBV11-2 and TRBJ2-7, the complete variable domain reads EAGVAQSPRYKIIEKRQSVAFWCNPISGHATLYWYQQILGQGPKLLIQFQNNGVVDDSQLPKDRFSAERLKGVDSTLKIQPAKLEDSAVYLCASSPGTGAYEQYFGPGTRLTVT.

This clone was counted between two and nine times. The chain employs TRBV5-1 and TRBJ2-1; D remains ambiguous. Trimming took 7 bases from V and 0 from J, leaving 17 bases between them. The CDR3 extends over 16 amino acids. CDR1 and CDR2 (germline): SGHRS, YFSETQ. The CDR3 sequence is CASAYQPKSSYNEQFF. The CDR3 region has the DNA TGCGCCAGCGCATACCAACCCAAGAGCTCCTACAATGAGCAGTTCTTC.

The CDR3 protein is CASSVGTSGPHEQFF. CDR3 bases: TGTGCCAGCAGTGTCGGGACTAGCGGTCCTCATGAGCAGTTCTTC. The rearrangement joins TRBV2 to TRBJ2-1; 11 bases agree with TRBD2. Trimming cost V 4 bases and J 8 bases; bases outside gene matches: 7. The CDR3 length is 15 residues. CDR1 and CDR2 from the germline V gene are SNHLY and FYNNEI.

The chain combines TRBV7-3 with TRBJ2-2, with TRBD1 matching 9 bases. With V trimmed by 5 bases and J by 5 bases, 9 bases remained unmatched. The CDR3 consists of 16 residues. In germline, CDR1 is SGHTA, CDR2 FQGTGA. CDR3 nucleotide sequence: TGTGCCAGCAGCCCCAATGGGGACAGGGAAACCGGGGAGCTGTTTTTT. As protein: CASSPNGDRETGELFF.

This chain joins TRBV5-6 and TRBJ2-2; TRBD2 agrees at 9 bases. CDR1 SGHDT and CDR2 YYEEEE come from the germline V gene. Trimming at V came to 0 bases and at J to 6 bases, leaving 15 bases not matched to a gene. The CDR3 totals 19 residues. The CDR3 loop is CASSLGSSGSLKIAGELFF. The CDR3 DNA reads TGTGCCAGCAGCTTGGGTAGTAGCGGGAGCTTAAAAATTGCCGGGGAGCTGTTTTTT. Full variable domain (outside the CDR3, taken from reference TRBV5-6 and TRBJ2-2): DAGVTQSPTHLIKTRGQQVTLRCSPKSGHDTVSWYQQALGQGPQFIFQYYEEEERQRGNFPDRFSGHQFPNYSSELNVNALLLGDSALYLCASSLGSSGSLKIAGELFFGEGSRLTVL.

Here the CDR3 reads CSVEDRGDGYGYTF. CDR3 nucleotide sequence: TGCAGCGTTGAAGATCGAGGGGACGGCTATGGCTACACCTTC. The chain is built from TRBV29-1 and TRBJ1-2; maybe TRBD1 (5 bases). The CDR3 has 14 residues. Germline CDR1 is SQVTM and CDR2 is ANQGSEA. V was shortened by 0 bases and J by 4 bases, with 12 bases between the two germline ends.

About this clone itself: Other DNA sequences in the sample encode the same CDR3. CDR3 bases: TGTGCCAGCTCGGACAGATATAATTCACCCCTCCACTTT. This sequence encodes CASSDRYNSPLHF. The chain recombines TRBV28 with TRBJ1-6; TRBD1 is a possible D gene (6 bases). Germline V gives CDR1 MDHEN, CDR2 SYDVKM. The CDR3 runs 13 residues. Trimming took 8 bases from V and 4 from J, leaving 9 bases between them.

This clone was observed a handful of times. The rearrangement joins TRBV6-6 to TRBJ1-1, with a possible D match to TRBD1 (5 bases). Trimming left V 4 bases short and J 7 bases short, with 13 bases between. This CDR3 spans 13 amino acids. Germline V gene lookup returns CDR1 MNHNY and CDR2 SVGAGI (reference sequence). CDR3 sequence (DNA): TGTGCCAGCAGTTTGACCCGGGACCTTGAAGCTTTCTTT. It is translated as CASSLTRDLEAFF.